This T cell receptor (beta chain) was found in a study of T-cell memory formation after mild COVID-19. Germline values: CDR1 DFQATT, CDR2 SNEGSKA (reference sequence). Trimming shortened V by 6 bases and J by 0 bases, and 11 bases separated the two germline ends. The CDR3 has 13 amino acids. This clonotype has just a few counts. Its antigen remains unidentified. General observations from the study: What remained unconfirmed was the SARS-CoV-2 specificity of second-wave clones peaking on day 37.

It was 5'RACE with constant-segment primers that produced the TCR alpha and TCR beta cDNA libraries, which carried sample barcodes and UMIs. TCRdb re-called the 5' RACE reads through MiXCR, storing one row per CDR3 protein. The sample lists around 140,000 distinct CDR3 sequences, 15% to 20% seen once, with approximately 2% in the top ten. The sequencing sample was made of PBMCs or a T cell subset sorted from them (not recorded which). The source is an adult woman who had mild COVID-19 (a few samples of this study predate the infection). Cell type and time point are not known. J is TRBJ1-1 and V is TRBV20-1, with D perhaps TRBD1 (5 bases). The CDR3 nucleotides are TGCAGTGCCCTAAGGACACTGAACACTGAAGCTTTCTTT. Translation gives CSALRTLNTEAFF.